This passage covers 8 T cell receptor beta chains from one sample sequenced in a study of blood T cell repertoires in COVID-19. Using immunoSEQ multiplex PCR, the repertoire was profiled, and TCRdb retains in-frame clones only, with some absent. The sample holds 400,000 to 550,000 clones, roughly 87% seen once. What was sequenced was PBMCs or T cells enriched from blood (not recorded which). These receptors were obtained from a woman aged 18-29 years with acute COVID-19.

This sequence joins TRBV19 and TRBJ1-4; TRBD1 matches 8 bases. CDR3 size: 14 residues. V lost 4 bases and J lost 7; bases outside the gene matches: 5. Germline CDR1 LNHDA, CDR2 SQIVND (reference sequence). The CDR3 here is CASSKTGDGEKLFF. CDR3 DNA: TGTGCCAGTAGTAAGACAGGGGATGGTGAAAAACTGTTTTTT. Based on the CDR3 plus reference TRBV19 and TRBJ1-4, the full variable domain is DGGITQSPKYLFRKEGQNVTLSCEQNLNHDAMYWYRQDPGQGLRLIYYSQIVNDFQKGDIAEGYSVSREKKESFPLTVTSAQKNPTAFYLCASSKTGDGEKLFFGSGTQLSVL.

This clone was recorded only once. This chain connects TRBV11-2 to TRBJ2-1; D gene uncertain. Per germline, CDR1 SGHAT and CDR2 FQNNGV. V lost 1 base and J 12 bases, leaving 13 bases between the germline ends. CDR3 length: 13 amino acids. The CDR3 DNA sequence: TGTGCCAGCAGCTTAGGTAATATCCCGGGGCAGTTCTTC. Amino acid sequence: CASSLGNIPGQFF.

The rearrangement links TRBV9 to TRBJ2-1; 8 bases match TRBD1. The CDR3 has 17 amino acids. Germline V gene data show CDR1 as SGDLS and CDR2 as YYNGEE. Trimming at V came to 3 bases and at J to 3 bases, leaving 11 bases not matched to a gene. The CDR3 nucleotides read TGTGCCAGCAGCGCAGCTGGGGGACAGGAAAACTACAATGAGCAGTTCTTC. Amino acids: CASSAAGGQENYNEQFF.

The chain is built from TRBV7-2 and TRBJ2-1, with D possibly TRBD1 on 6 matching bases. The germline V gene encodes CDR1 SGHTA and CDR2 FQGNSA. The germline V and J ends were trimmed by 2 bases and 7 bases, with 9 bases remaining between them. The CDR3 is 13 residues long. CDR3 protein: CASSLLQGNEQFF. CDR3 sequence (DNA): TGTGCCAGCAGCTTATTGCAGGGGAATGAGCAGTTCTTC.

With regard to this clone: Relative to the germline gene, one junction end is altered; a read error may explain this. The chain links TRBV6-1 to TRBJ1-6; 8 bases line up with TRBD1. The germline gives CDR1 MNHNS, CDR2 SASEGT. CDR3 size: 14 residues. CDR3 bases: TGTGCCAGCAGAGAAGGACAGGGTGAGGGACCCCTCCACTTT. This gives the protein CASREGQGEGPLHF.

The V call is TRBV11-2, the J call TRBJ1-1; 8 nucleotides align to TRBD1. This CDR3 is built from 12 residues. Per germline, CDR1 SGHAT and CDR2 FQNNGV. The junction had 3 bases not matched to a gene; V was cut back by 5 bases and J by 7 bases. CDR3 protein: CASSGQGFEAFF. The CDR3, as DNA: TGTGCCAGCAGCGGACAGGGATTTGAAGCTTTCTTT.

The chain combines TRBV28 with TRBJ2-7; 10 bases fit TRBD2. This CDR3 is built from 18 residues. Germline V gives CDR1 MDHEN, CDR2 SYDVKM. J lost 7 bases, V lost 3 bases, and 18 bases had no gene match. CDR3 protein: CASSFPRRLAGVSREQYF. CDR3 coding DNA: TGTGCCAGCAGTTTCCCCAGACGTCTAGCGGGAGTCAGTCGGGAGCAGTACTTC.

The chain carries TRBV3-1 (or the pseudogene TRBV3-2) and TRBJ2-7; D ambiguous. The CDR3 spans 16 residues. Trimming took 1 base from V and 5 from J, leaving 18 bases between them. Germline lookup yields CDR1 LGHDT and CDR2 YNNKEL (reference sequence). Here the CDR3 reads CASSQVGQSFFHEQYF. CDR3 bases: TGTGCCAGCAGCCAAGTTGGCCAGTCTTTTTTCCACGAGCAGTACTTC.